The clone carrying this TCR beta chain was observed many times. Its antigen is still unknown. This record comes from a study of T and B cells in COVID-19 patients. About the study: Critical illness requiring mechanical ventilation or extracorporeal membrane oxygenation affected 12 of 20 active-infection patients. Whole-study findings and limits: Few blood samples existed from mildly ill patients during symptoms or early in severe cases.

The CDR3 has 16 residues. Losses at the gene ends were 9 bases for V and 2 bases for J; bases not matched to a gene: 13. The V gene's germline CDR1 is MNHNS and CDR2 SASEGT. Multiplex PCR with BIOMED2 TRB-A/B primer pools amplified TRB rearrangements. TCRdb reanalysed the multiplex PCR reads using MiXCR and keeps one entry per CDR3 protein. The sample contains roughly 21,000 distinct CDR3 sequences, about 31% of which appear only once. Each TRB amplification used 250-500 ng of genomic DNA from blood. The chain links TRBV6-1 to TRBJ2-7; the match to TRBD1 covers 10 bases. This receptor was taken from a human donor who had recovered from COVID-19. Sequencing input: blood. In DNA form, the CDR3 reads TGTGCCAGTCGGTACCCTCAGACAGGGGGCACCTACGAGCAGTACTTC. Its protein product is CASRYPQTGGTYEQYF.